This TCR beta chain was recovered during a study of shared clonotypes between healthy human individuals. Study-wide context: Every donor yielded three CD4 naive, three CD4 memory, two CD8 naive and one CD8 memory plate. General study results and limits: Sequencing of the sorted subsets was shown by rarefaction to be incomplete despite large depth.

About this clone: Its antigen is unidentified.

The repertoire was sequenced with immunoSEQ multiplex PCR; TCRdb's copy has only in-frame clones and lacks some. The data contain about 2.3 million clones, under 95% of them singletons. CD4+ cells underwent separation, giving CD45RA+ naive and CD45RA-negative memory subsets. V lost 4 bases and J 2 bases, leaving 14 bases between the germline ends. Germline loops: CDR1 MNHEY, CDR2 SMNVEV (reference sequence). This CDR3 is 15 amino acids long. V usage is TRBV27 and J usage is TRBJ2-5; D unclear. The sequencing input was naive CD4+ T cells from PBMCs. Noted subset: CD45RA+ positively selected. The source of this sequence is a man younger than 30 in good health. Some clones in this sample may be carry-over from other donors' samples. CDR3 residues: CASSSSGRSQETQYF. CDR3 nucleotide sequence: TGTGCCAGCAGTTCGAGTGGGCGGAGTCAAGAGACCCAGTACTTC.